The table lists the clone carrying this T cell receptor beta chain with many counts. The antigen remains unidentified. These data belong to a study of T cell repertoires in cytomegalovirus infection. Study information: An indication of both CMV infection and matching HLA type came from public TCR beta signatures.

Overall study results and limits: Predominance within the ex vivo response was attributable to HLA-C-restricted CMV-specific TCR beta clonotypes. Summed frequency of shared TCR beta families picked out CMV carriers who also had the relevant HLA.

Germline loops: CDR1 SGHVS, CDR2 FQNEAQ. V was clipped by 5 bases and J by 2 bases, with 18 bases between them. The CDR3 is made up of 16 amino acids. MiXCR was run by TCRdb on the reads, yielding one entry per CDR3 protein. The data show approximately 490,000 distinct CDR3 sequences, with 11% seen just once and roughly 10% held by the top ten. Specimen: PBMCs. The chain uses TRBV7-8 and TRBJ1-1, with D uncertain. The source of this sequence is a human donor in good health (CMV status not recorded). Some clones in this sample may be carry-over from other donors' samples. This chain's CDR3 is CASSQTRSPRNTEAFF. The CDR3 DNA is TGTGCCAGCAGCCAAACGAGGTCCCCGCGAAACACTGAAGCTTTCTTT.